This T cell receptor (beta chain) was recorded in a study of blood T cell repertoires in COVID-19. Looking at the study overall: Sites across the United States, Italy and Spain contributed samples from acute and convalescent COVID-19. PBMCs, B-cell-depleted T cells, or T cells provided the cDNA or gDNA that made up the material.

This clone has only a few counts. This CDR3 is 16 amino acids long. The ends were cut back, 4 bases at V and 1 base at J, with 13 bases in the middle. Per the germline V gene, CDR1 is SGHVS and CDR2 is FQNEAQ. TCRdb keeps only in-frame clones here, not all; method: immunoSEQ multiplex PCR. The sample lists 350,000 to 500,000 clones; around nine tenths were seen once. The TCR originated in a woman aged 18-30 years who had been exposed to COVID-19. The chain employs TRBV7-8 and TRBJ2-2, with a weak D call TRBD2 (6 bases). What was sequenced was PBMCs or T cells enriched from blood (not recorded which). The CDR3 sequence is CASSSPWRGNTGELFF. The CDR3 region has the DNA TGTGCCAGCAGCTCCCCATGGAGGGGGAACACCGGGGAGCTGTTTTTT.